This is a list of T cell receptor beta chains from one sample in a study of shared clonotypes between healthy human individuals. Sequencing was performed with immunoSEQ multiplex PCR; in TCRdb, only in-frame clones are kept and a portion is missing. Altogether about 1 million clones are present, around 76% being singletons, with the ten largest covering 1.4% to 1.5%. The specimen sequenced was memory CD4+ T cells sorted from blood. The receptor source for this set is a man aged 18 to 30 in good health. Each CDR3 is given with its conserved first and last residue. A D gene is named only where the DNA matches it firmly.

18 | TRBV7-2 | NA | CASSPRGTVSGIDGKLFF
16 | TRBV19 | NA | CASAHIGQPPNYGYTF
16 | TRBV4-3 | TRBD1 | CASSQVGTGGRNTIYF
14 | TRBV29-1 | NA | CSVGGEGPYQPQHF
14 | TRBV5-1 | NA | CASSLGADSDTQYF
17 | TRBV5-1 | NA | CASSFISTGSGANVLTF
13 | TRBV6-6 | NA | CASSRGQNTEAFF
16 | TRBV6-1 | NA | CASSELRGAGSQPQHF
19 | TRBV19 | TRBD1 | CASSTPFGQGASGANVLTF
11 | TRBV20-1 | NA | CSAAPNYEQYF
18 | TRBV7-6 | TRBD1 | CASSRGTGGPSGANVLTF
16 | TRBV4-3 | TRBD2 | CASSQERGLAGEEQFF
12 | TRBV9 | NA | CASSTEGNEQFF
16 | TRBV5-1 | NA | CASSLDPGTGGNTIYF
14 | TRBV10-3 | NA | CAIRAERQEEKLFF
13 | TRBV10-3 | TRBD1 | CAIRSRQGHEQYF
14 | TRBV30 | TRBD1 | CAWGPGQGQGTQYF
16 | TRBV5-1 | TRBD2 | CASSLREITGGNEQFF
12 | TRBV5-1 | NA | CASSLWDHKQFF
15 | TRBV7-2 | TRBD1 | CASSSTGGLNEKLFF
18 | TRBV27 | TRBD1 | CASSLSYGGQGANSPLHF
15 | TRBV9 | NA | CASSTQQQAHAEQFF
13 | TRBV10-3 | NA | CAINQQEIGELFF
11 | TRBV6-1 | NA | CASRGGREAFF
14 | TRBV4-2 | NA | CASSQGRGGNTIYF
16 | TRBV6-1 | NA | CASSGREPAGDTEAFF
14 | TRBV2 | TRBD2 | CASSGLAGADTQYF
15 | TRBV5-1 | NA | CASGTTFRETNEQFF
15 | TRBV7-2 | TRBD1 | CASSSPGTGNYGYTF
14 | TRBV10-3 | TRBD2 | CASIGTSGNNEQFF
13 | TRBV28 | TRBD1 | CASSFSGGDEQFF
19 | TRBV28 | TRBD1 | CASSSAEGARSSYNSPLHF
13 | TRBV7-9 | NA | CASSLGELFGYTF
12 | TRBV30 | TRBD1 | CAWSPRTGGAFF
14 | TRBV5-1 | NA | CASSPGGAQETQYF
14 | TRBV7-9 | NA | CASSRDKSTDTQYF
16 | TRBV4-3 | TRBD1 | CASSQDLTGANQPQHF
15 | TRBV11-2 | NA | CASSPGLASTDTQYF
14 | TRBV7-2 | NA | CASSLGARYSPLHF
13 | TRBV6-1 | NA | CASSELPSYEQYF
16 | TRBV9 | TRBD2 | CASSVRGGALNNEQFF
15 | TRBV5-1 | NA | CASSQPGTLHYEQYF
13 | TRBV5-8 | NA | CASSGRDGYEQYF
16 | TRBV27 | NA | CASSARLVRGTDTQYF
15 | TRBV6-1 | TRBD1 | CASRRGQVNDYGYTF
16 | TRBV5-4 | NA | CASSSGRVDGANVLTF
17 | TRBV7-2 | TRBD2 | CASSLRGPAGIGNEQFF
15 | TRBV10-3 | NA | CAIRGRGASTDTQYF
14 | TRBV29-1 | NA | CSVEQLGGGYGYTF